This TCR beta chain was identified in a study of shared clonotypes between healthy human individuals. The repertoire was sequenced with immunoSEQ multiplex PCR; TCRdb's copy has only in-frame clones and lacks some. The table includes about 2 million clones, about 95% detected once. With 4 bases clipped from V and 2 bases from J, the junction kept 6 bases outside the gene matches. This CDR3 comprises 15 residues. Germline V gene lookup returns CDR1 PRHDT and CDR2 FYEKMQ (reference sequence). Naive CD8 isolation took CD45RO-negative cells positively selected for CCR7 and excluded terminally differentiated effector memory CD45RA+ cells.

The sequence was obtained from a man between 18 and 35 years old in good health. V and J are TRBV13 and TRBJ2-7, with 9 bases fitting TRBD1. The sequencing input was naive CD8+ T cells sorted from blood. CDR3 protein: CASSSGQGSAYEQYF. The CDR3 nucleotides are TGTGCCAGCAGCTCCGGACAGGGGAGTGCCTACGAGCAGTACTTC.